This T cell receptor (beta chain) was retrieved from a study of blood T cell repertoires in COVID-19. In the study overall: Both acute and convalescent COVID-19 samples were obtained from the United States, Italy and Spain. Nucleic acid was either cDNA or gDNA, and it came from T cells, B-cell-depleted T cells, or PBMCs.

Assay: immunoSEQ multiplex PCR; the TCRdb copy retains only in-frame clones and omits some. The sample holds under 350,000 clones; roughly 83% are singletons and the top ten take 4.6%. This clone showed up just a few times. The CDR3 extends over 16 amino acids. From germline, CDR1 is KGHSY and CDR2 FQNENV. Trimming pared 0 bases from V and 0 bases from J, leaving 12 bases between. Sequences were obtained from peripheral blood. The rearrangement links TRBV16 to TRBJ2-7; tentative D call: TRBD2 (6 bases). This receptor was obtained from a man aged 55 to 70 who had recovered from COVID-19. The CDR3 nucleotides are TGTGCCAGCAGCCAATCGCGGGGCAGGAGCTCCTACGAGCAGTACTTC. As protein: CASSQSRGRSSYEQYF.